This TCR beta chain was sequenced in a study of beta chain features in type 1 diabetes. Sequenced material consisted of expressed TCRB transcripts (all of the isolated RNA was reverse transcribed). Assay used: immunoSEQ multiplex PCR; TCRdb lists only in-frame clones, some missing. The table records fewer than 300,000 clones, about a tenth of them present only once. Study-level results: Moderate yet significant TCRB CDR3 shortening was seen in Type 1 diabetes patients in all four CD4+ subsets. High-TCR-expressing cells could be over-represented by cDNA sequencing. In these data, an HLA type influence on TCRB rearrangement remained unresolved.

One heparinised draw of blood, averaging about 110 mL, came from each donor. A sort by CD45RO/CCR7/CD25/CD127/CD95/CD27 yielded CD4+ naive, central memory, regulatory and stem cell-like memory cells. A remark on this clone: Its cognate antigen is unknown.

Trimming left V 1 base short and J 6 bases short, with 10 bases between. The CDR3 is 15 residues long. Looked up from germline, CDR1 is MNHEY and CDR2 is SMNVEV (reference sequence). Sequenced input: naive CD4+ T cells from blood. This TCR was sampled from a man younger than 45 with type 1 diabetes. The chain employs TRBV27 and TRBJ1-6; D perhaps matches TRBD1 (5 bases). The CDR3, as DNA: TGTGCCAGCAGTTTATTTACAGGCGGTAATTCACCCCTCCACTTT. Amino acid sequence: CASSLFTGGNSPLHF.